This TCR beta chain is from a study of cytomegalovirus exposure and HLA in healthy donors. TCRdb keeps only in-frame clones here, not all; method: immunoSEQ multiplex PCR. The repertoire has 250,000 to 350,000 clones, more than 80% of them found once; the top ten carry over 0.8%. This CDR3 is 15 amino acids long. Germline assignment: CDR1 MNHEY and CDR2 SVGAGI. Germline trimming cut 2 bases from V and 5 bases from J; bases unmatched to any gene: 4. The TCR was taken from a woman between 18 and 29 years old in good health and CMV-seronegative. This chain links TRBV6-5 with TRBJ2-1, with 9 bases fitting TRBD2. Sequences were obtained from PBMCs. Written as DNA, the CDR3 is TGTGCCAGCAGTTACGTCCAGCGGGGGGACAATGAGCAGTTCTTC. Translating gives CASSYVQRGDNEQFF.